This T cell receptor beta chain was identified during a study of shared clonotypes between healthy human individuals. About the study: Donor ages ranged 18 to 49 years: two women, a few men. Study observations and caveats: Tissues were not sampled, only blood, and their repertoires likely differ.

Data came from immunoSEQ multiplex PCR; TCRdb stores just in-frame clones and leaves some out. This sample yields millions of clones, of which about 92% are seen a single time; approximately 0.4% belongs to the top ten. This clone occurred a few times. Its antigen is still unknown. From germline, CDR1 is GTSNPN and CDR2 SVGIG (reference sequence). The CDR3 runs to 13 residues. V lost 0 bases and J 7 bases, leaving 12 bases between the germline ends. The sequenced sample consisted of naive CD4+ T cells from PBMCs. Subset specified: CD45RA+ positively selected. This receptor was taken from a man between 18 and 29 years old in good health. Some clones in this sample may be carry-over from other donors' samples. This chain connects TRBV30 to TRBJ2-5; D gene uncertain. The CDR3 coding sequence is TGTGCCTGGAGTGTACTGGATTCAGGGACCCAGTACTTC. Amino acids: CAWSVLDSGTQYF.